This T cell receptor (beta chain) was found in a study of early stage breast cancer tumors. Sequencing was performed with immunoSEQ multiplex PCR; in TCRdb, only in-frame clones are kept and a portion is missing. Of some 36,000 clones listed, less than 80% are singletons. CDR3 length: 12 amino acids. Germline CDR1 is MNHNY and CDR2 is SVGAGI (reference sequence). With 2 bases removed from V and 8 bases from J, the gap between germline ends came to 7 bases. This receptor was obtained from a person aged 55 to 75 with breast cancer. The chain combines TRBV6-6 with TRBJ1-5; D unclear. Sequenced: blood. The CDR3 nucleotides read TGTGCCAGCAGTTACCCTGGGGAGCCCCAGCATTTT. The encoded protein is CASSYPGEPQHF.